This entry lists 9 T cell receptor beta chains sequenced from one sample in a study of blood T cell repertoires in COVID-19. Measured with immunoSEQ multiplex PCR; TCRdb has only the in-frame clones, and not every one. The sample holds roughly 120,000 clones; approximately 85% are singletons and the top ten take less than 3.5%. The sequenced sample was peripheral blood. The source of these receptors is a woman of 80 years or more with COVID-19, enrolled during active disease.

The chain has TRBV6-5 and TRBJ1-5, with a tentative D call TRBD1 (5 bases). Germline CDR1 and CDR2: MNHEY and SVGAGI. The CDR3 sequence is 13 residues long. Trimming stripped 7 bases from V and 3 bases from J, with 10 bases between. As DNA, the CDR3 is TGTGCCAGCACGTCAGGGATCAATCAGCCCCAGCATTTT. Translated, it gives CASTSGINQPQHF.

The chain couples TRBV5-1 to TRBJ2-7; tentatively, D is TRBD1 (6 bases). The length of the CDR3 is 14 residues. The germline gives CDR1 SGHRS, CDR2 YFSETQ. The germline V and J ends were trimmed by 3 bases and 6 bases, with 16 bases remaining between them. The CDR3 sequence is CASSYGQRASEQYF. CDR3 DNA sequence: TGCGCCAGCAGCTATGGACAGCGTGCCTCCGAGCAGTACTTC.

This chain joins TRBV28 and TRBJ1-2, with 8 bases matching TRBD1. Germline CDR1 MDHEN, CDR2 SYDVKM. Trimming at V came to 6 bases and at J to 0 bases, leaving 6 bases not matched to a gene. The CDR3 extends over 15 amino acids. CDR3 amino acids: CASRLTGDSNYGYTF. CDR3 sequence (DNA): TGTGCCAGCAGACTGACAGGGGATTCTAACTATGGCTACACCTTC.

The chain employs TRBV2 and TRBJ1-6, with D perhaps matching TRBD1 (6 bases). Germline V CDR1 and CDR2: SNHLY, FYNNEI. The CDR3 has 16 amino acids. Trimming took 4 bases from V and 3 from J, leaving 13 bases between them. The CDR3 nucleotides read TGTGCCAGCAGTGGGGGGCGACCCCGCTATAATTCACCCCTCCACTTT. Translated: CASSGGRPRYNSPLHF.

The chain uses TRBV2 and TRBJ1-2; D is ambiguous. The V gene lost 5 bases and the J gene lost 8 bases, with 15 bases spanning the gap. CDR3 length equals 13 residues. Germline V gene sequence: CDR1 SNHLY, CDR2 FYNNEI. The CDR3 DNA reads TGTGCCAGCAGTTTTTCCCGGGATGGCGGCTACACCTTC. Its protein is CASSFSRDGGYTF.

The rearrangement uses TRBV11-2 and TRBJ2-3, with TRBD2 identical over 7 bases. The V segment lost 5 bases and the J segment 5 bases; nucleotides outside the gene matches: 19. From germline, CDR1 is SGHAT and CDR2 FQNNGV. The CDR3 is made up of 18 amino acids. CDR3 DNA sequence: TGTGCCAGCAGCCCCCAGGCTATAATAAAGCGGGATGGAGATACGCAGTATTTT. Translating it yields CASSPQAIIKRDGDTQYF. The full variable domain, its missing parts supplied by reference TRBV11-2 and TRBJ2-3, is EAGVAQSPRYKIIEKRQSVAFWCNPISGHATLYWYQQILGQGPKLLIQFQNNGVVDDSQLPKDRFSAERLKGVDSTLKIQPAKLEDSAVYLCASSPQAIIKRDGDTQYFGPGTRLTVL.

The V gene is TRBV18, the J gene TRBJ2-3, with 16 positions matching TRBD2. The J segment lost 4 bases and the V segment lost 3 bases, leaving 1 base of the junction unmatched. CDR1 is KGHSH, CDR2 LQKENI, per germline. The CDR3 length is 16 residues. In nucleotides, the CDR3 is TGTGCCAGCTCACCGGGACTAGCGGGAGGGCCAGATACGCAGTATTTT. It codes for CASSPGLAGGPDTQYF.

This chain joins TRBV7-2 and TRBJ2-2; TRBD1 matches at 10 bases. With V trimmed by 0 bases and J by 7 bases, 8 bases remained unmatched. Per the germline V gene, CDR1 is SGHTA and CDR2 is FQGNSA. CDR3 length: 17 amino acids. The CDR3 sequence is CASSLAPDRGRDGELFF. The CDR3 coding sequence is TGTGCCAGCAGCTTAGCCCCAGACAGGGGGCGGGACGGGGAGCTGTTTTTT.

The chain couples TRBV7-2 to TRBJ1-1; D unresolved. The germline gives CDR1 SGHTA, CDR2 FQGNSA. This CDR3 is 15 amino acids long. V gave up 7 bases and J gave up 0 bases, with 15 bases separating them. CDR3 residues: CASKRTDGVNTEAFF. The CDR3 region has the DNA TGTGCCAGCAAAAGGACGGACGGGGTGAACACTGAAGCTTTCTTT.